This note documents a single T cell receptor beta chain sequence. What it recognizes is unknown. Every subset had its genomic DNA shared out evenly among several immunoSEQ plates. Using immunoSEQ multiplex PCR, the repertoire was profiled, and TCRdb retains in-frame clones only, with some absent. The table shows approximately 1.1 million clones, with approximately 80% occurring only once. This entry comes from a study of shared clonotypes between healthy human individuals. Study conclusions and caveats: Non-shared clonotypes had lower generation probabilities than clonotypes shared by all four sorted-subset donors.

V was cut by 4 bases and J by 8 bases, with 16 bases left in between. The germline V gene encodes CDR1 SGHNT and CDR2 YYREEE (reference sequence). The CDR3 spans 14 residues. Donation came from healthy HIV-negative adults that had no recent acute infections or vaccinations. Researchers partitioned CD4+ cells into CD45RA+ naive and CD45RA-negative memory subsets. Specimen: memory CD4+ T cells from PBMCs. The subset here: CD45RA-negative fraction. This chain connects TRBV5-4 to TRBJ2-1; D is possibly TRBD2 (6 bases). The TCR comes from a man aged 18 to 29 in good health. Some clones in this sample may be carry-over from other donors' samples. The CDR3 DNA follows: TGTGCCAGCAGCGCCTCCGGGGGACCCGATGAGCAGTTCTTC. Its translation: CASSASGGPDEQFF.